This entry lists 25 T cell receptor beta chains sequenced from one sample in a study of OX40 agonist ivuxolimab in advanced cancers. The repertoire was sequenced with immunoSEQ multiplex PCR; TCRdb's copy has only in-frame clones and lacks some. The data show under 30,000 clones, 65% to 80% seen once. Sequencing was performed on CD4+ or CD8+ T cells sorted from blood, taken in a trial of the OX40 agonist ivuxolimab. The receptor set was obtained from an adult with an advanced solid tumor such as melanoma, head and neck, liver or kidney cancer.

The chain joins TRBV29-1 to TRBJ1-2; D is undetermined. V was cut by 0 bases and J by 1 base, with 12 bases left in between. Germline V gives CDR1 SQVTM, CDR2 ANQGSEA. The CDR3 consists of 15 residues. CDR3 nucleotide sequence: TGCAGCGTTGAAGAGGAAGGAGGGATTAACTATGGCTACACCTTC. It translates to CSVEEEGGINYGYTF.

This sequence joins TRBV5-8 and TRBJ2-7, with D perhaps TRBD1 or TRBD2 (5 bases each). Germline loops: CDR1 SGHTS, CDR2 YDEGEE. V lost 4 bases, J lost 2 bases, and 16 bases lay in between. The CDR3 runs to 15 residues. CDR3 sequence: CASSQAWDGTYEQYF. CDR3 nucleotides: TGTGCCAGCAGCCAAGCCTGGGACGGAACCTACGAGCAGTACTTC.

The chain uses TRBV11-2 and TRBJ2-1; 7 bases fit TRBD1. V trimming: 5 bases; J trimming: 4 bases; junction bases outside the gene matches: 11. CDR3 length: 16 residues. Per the germline V gene, CDR1 is SGHAT and CDR2 is FQNNGV. The DNA of the CDR3 is TGTGCCAGCAGCCCGACCGGGACAGAGGCTTACAATGAGCAGTTCTTC. This gives the protein CASSPTGTEAYNEQFF.

The chain is built from TRBV7-6 and TRBJ1-5; 10 bases fit TRBD1. The CDR3 has 15 residues. With 5 bases clipped from V and 3 bases from J, the junction kept 4 bases outside the gene matches. Germline V gene data show CDR1 as SGHVS and CDR2 as FNYEAQ. The CDR3 DNA follows: TGTGCCAGCAGCAAGGACAGGGGGGCCAATCAGCCCCAGCATTTT. Its translation: CASSKDRGANQPQHF. Full variable domain (outside the CDR3, taken from reference TRBV7-6 and TRBJ1-5): GAGVSQSPRYKVTKRGQDVALRCDPISGHVSLYWYRQALGQGPEFLTYFNYEAQQDKSGLPNDRFSAERPEGSISTLTIQRTEQRDSAMYRCASSKDRGANQPQHFGDGTRLSIL.

The chain combines TRBV6-5 with TRBJ1-2; 8 bases are shared with TRBD1. The V gene end was trimmed by 6 bases and the J gene end by 4 bases; junction bases not matched to a gene: 10. The length of the CDR3 is 15 residues. CDR1 is MNHEY and CDR2 is SVGAGI in the germline V gene. The CDR3: CASSPRGLGGYGYTF. CDR3 in DNA: TGTGCCAGCAGCCCCAGGGGGCTGGGAGGCTATGGCTACACCTTC.

The chain combines TRBV19 with TRBJ2-4; TRBD1 matches at 12 bases. V was pared by 4 bases and J by 4 bases, with 5 bases of the junction left unmatched. CDR3 length: 16 residues. Germline CDR1 and CDR2: LNHDA and SQIVND (reference sequence). In DNA, the CDR3 is TGTGCCAGTAGTACAGGGGACAGGGGGCCAAAAAACATTCAGTACTTC. Protein: CASSTGDRGPKNIQYF.

This chain's CDR3 is CASSPTGYSNQPQHF. CDR3 bases: TGTGCCAGCAGCCCGACAGGTTATAGCAATCAGCCCCAGCATTTT. The V call is TRBV7-2, the J call TRBJ1-5, with TRBD1 as a possible D gene (6 bases). The germline V and J ends were trimmed by 5 bases and 0 bases, with 11 bases remaining between them. Germline assignment: CDR1 SGHTA and CDR2 FQGNSA. This CDR3 comprises 15 residues.

The CDR3 DNA follows: TGTGCCAGCAGCTTAGCGGGGGGCGCAGGGGAGACCCAGTACTTC. This encodes CASSLAGGAGETQYF. The V call is TRBV7-2, the J call TRBJ2-5, with D perhaps assigned TRBD1 or TRBD2 (6 bases each). The germline CDR1 and CDR2 sequences are SGHTA and FQGNSA. The V and J ends lost 0 bases and 5 bases respectively, with 13 bases between them. The length of the CDR3 is 15 residues.

The chain uses TRBV19 and TRBJ2-3; D call uncertain. This CDR3 contains 15 residues. Trimming removed 3 bases from V and 0 bases from J, with 10 bases in between. The germline V gene encodes CDR1 LNHDA and CDR2 SQIVND (reference sequence). The CDR3 DNA reads as TGTGCCAGTAGTATCGAGGCTACTAGCACAGATACGCAGTATTTT. Protein sequence: CASSIEATSTDTQYF.

The rearrangement uses TRBV2 and TRBJ2-7; 8 bases map to TRBD1. CDR3 length: 14 amino acids. CDR1 SNHLY and CDR2 FYNNEI come from the germline V gene. Unmatched junction bases numbered 7, after V lost 7 bases and J lost 2 bases. The CDR3 protein is CASTPRQGTYEQYF. The DNA of the CDR3 is TGTGCCAGCACCCCGCGACAGGGGACCTACGAGCAGTACTTC.

V is TRBV6-5 and J is TRBJ2-7; 10 bases fit TRBD1. From germline, CDR1 is MNHEY and CDR2 SVGAGI. Trimming cost V 2 bases and J 6 bases; bases outside gene matches: 7. This CDR3 region has 15 residues. CDR3 DNA: TGTGCCAGCAGTTACCCAACGACAGGGGGCGGCGAGCAGTACTTC. This encodes CASSYPTTGGGEQYF.

The chain is built from TRBV2 and TRBJ2-5; D not certain. V was trimmed by 6 bases and J by 0 bases, leaving 2 bases between them. Germline values: CDR1 SNHLY, CDR2 FYNNEI. CDR3 length: 11 amino acids. CDR3 loop: CASRDQETQYF. The CDR3 DNA follows: TGTGCCAGCAGGGACCAAGAGACCCAGTACTTC.

V is TRBV23-1 and J is TRBJ2-2, with D uncertain. TRBV23-1 is given ORF status, its function remaining uncertain. The CDR3 extends over 10 amino acids. The V gene lost 7 bases and the J gene lost 6 bases, with 3 bases spanning the gap. CDR3 in DNA: TGCGCCAGCATTTCCGGGGAGCTGTTTTTT. Its translation is CASISGELFF.

This clone was seen a handful of times. The chain recombines TRBV9 with TRBJ2-3; 11 positions agree with TRBD2. The CDR3 has 16 amino acids. The V segment lost 3 bases and the J segment 0 bases; nucleotides outside the gene matches: 3. Germline-derived CDR1 and CDR2 are SGDLS and YYNGEE. The CDR3 is CASSARLAGSTDTQYF. CDR3 nucleotide sequence: TGTGCCAGCAGCGCCCGACTAGCGGGGAGCACAGATACGCAGTATTTT.

V and J are TRBV9 and TRBJ1-4, with D possibly matching TRBD1 (5 bases). This CDR3 contains 14 residues. Trimming removed 0 bases from V and 6 bases from J, with 9 bases in between. Germline V lookup: CDR1 SGDLS, CDR2 YYNGEE. The DNA of the CDR3 is TGTGCCAGCAGCGTAGGGGGGAGTGATGAAAAACTGTTTTTT. Translation gives CASSVGGSDEKLFF.

Only a few counts were recorded for this clone. The chain carries TRBV30 and TRBJ2-3; D unresolved. Between the trimmed V and J ends, which lost 2 bases and 0 bases, there was a span of 9 bases. The CDR3 runs 14 residues. In germline, CDR1 is GTSNPN, CDR2 SVGIG (reference sequence). The CDR3 DNA follows: TGTGCCTGGAGTAGGGCCCGTAGCACAGATACGCAGTATTTT. It encodes CAWSRARSTDTQYF.

J is TRBJ2-1 and V is TRBV6-1; no definite D call. Germline V CDR1 and CDR2: MNHNS, SASEGT. The CDR3 length is 11 residues. Trimming pared 6 bases from V and 5 bases from J, leaving 5 bases between. Here the CDR3 DNA reads TGTGCCAGCAGGAGAGACAATGAGCAGTTCTTC. It is translated as CASRRDNEQFF.

This sequence joins TRBV9 and TRBJ2-1; D possibly matches TRBD1 or TRBD2 (5 bases each). Trimming left V 0 bases short and J 2 bases short, with 9 bases between. The V gene's germline CDR1 is SGDLS and CDR2 YYNGEE. The CDR3 is 15 amino acids. This CDR3 reads CASSVVGETYNEQFF. The CDR3 DNA sequence: TGTGCCAGCAGCGTAGTAGGGGAGACCTACAATGAGCAGTTCTTC.

This chain connects TRBV11-2 to TRBJ2-1; 12 bases align to TRBD2. The ends lost 6 bases at V and 4 bases at J; junction bases unmatched: 10. CDR1 is SGHAT and CDR2 is FQNNGV in the germline V gene. The CDR3 has 17 amino acids. The CDR3 loop reads CASSASLAGGPYNEQFF. CDR3 nucleotide sequence: TGTGCCAGCAGTGCAAGCCTAGCGGGGGGGCCTTACAATGAGCAGTTCTTC.

The table lists this clone with a few counts. The V and J genes are TRBV13 and TRBJ2-3; 7 bases are shared with TRBD2. The CDR3 runs to 13 residues. With V trimmed by 6 bases and J by 3 bases, 3 bases remained unmatched. In germline, CDR1 is PRHDT, CDR2 FYEKMQ (reference sequence). DNA for the CDR3: TGTGCCAGCAGTGAGCGGGGTACAGATACGCAGTATTTT. Translated: CASSERGTDTQYF.

The rearrangement uses TRBV27 and TRBJ2-2; unclear D gene. Per the germline V gene, CDR1 is MNHEY and CDR2 is SMNVEV (reference sequence). CDR3 length: 12 amino acids. Deletions cut 11 bases from V and 6 bases from J, with 13 bases between. CDR3 bases: TGTGCCCCTAAAGTGAGGTCCGGGGAGCTGTTTTTT. Translated: CAPKVRSGELFF.

The chain employs TRBV12-5 and TRBJ1-2, with 7 bases matching TRBD1. The ends lost 3 bases at V and 0 bases at J; junction bases unmatched: 31. CDR3 size: 24 residues. Germline CDR1 is LGHNT and CDR2 is FRNRAP. The CDR3 sequence: CASGFFGGSEPPTGHANPNYGYTF. The DNA for the CDR3 is TGTGCTAGTGGTTTCTTCGGGGGGTCGGAACCACCGACAGGGCACGCGAATCCTAACTATGGCTACACCTTC.

This chain connects TRBV27 to TRBJ2-5; D is possibly TRBD1 (6 bases). The V gene lost 2 bases and the J gene lost 4 bases, with 11 bases spanning the gap. This CDR3 spans 14 amino acids. Germline V gives CDR1 MNHEY, CDR2 SMNVEV (reference sequence). CDR3: CASSLGGFRETQYF. CDR3 sequence (DNA): TGTGCCAGCAGTTTAGGGGGCTTTCGAGAGACCCAGTACTTC.

This chain joins TRBV9 and TRBJ2-7; the match to TRBD1 covers 9 bases. The germline gives CDR1 SGDLS, CDR2 YYNGEE. The CDR3 covers 15 residues. The J segment lost 2 bases and the V segment lost 3 bases, leaving 6 bases of the junction unmatched. CDR3 in DNA: TGTGCCAGCAGCGGCCGGGACAGGGTACCCTACGAGCAGTACTTC. Its translation is CASSGRDRVPYEQYF.

The V gene is TRBV5-8, the J gene TRBJ1-6; D unclear. The CDR3 sequence is 14 residues long. Trimming cost V 3 bases and J 7 bases, with 11 bases left between them. Germline-derived CDR1 and CDR2 are SGHTS and YDEGEE. CDR3 in amino acids: CASSSRTGNSPLHF. CDR3 nucleotides: TGTGCCAGCAGCTCGCGGACGGGGAATTCACCCCTCCACTTT.